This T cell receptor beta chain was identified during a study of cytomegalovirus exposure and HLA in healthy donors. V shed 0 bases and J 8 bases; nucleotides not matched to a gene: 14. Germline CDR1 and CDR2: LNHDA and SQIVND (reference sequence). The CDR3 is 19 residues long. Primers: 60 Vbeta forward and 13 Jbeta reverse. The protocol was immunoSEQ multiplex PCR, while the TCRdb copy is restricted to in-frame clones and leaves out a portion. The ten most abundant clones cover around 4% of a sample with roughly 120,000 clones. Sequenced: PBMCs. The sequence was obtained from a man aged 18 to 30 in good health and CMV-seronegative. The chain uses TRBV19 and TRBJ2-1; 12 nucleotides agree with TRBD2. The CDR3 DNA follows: TGTGCCAGTAGTATAGAGAGTCTAGCGGGAGGGCCTCGGGCGGATGAGCAGTTCTTC. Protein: CASSIESLAGGPRADEQFF.